These T cell receptor beta chains were read from a single sample in a study of T cell repertoires in cytomegalovirus infection. TCRdb called the reads again in MiXCR, with one record for every CDR3 protein. The sample shows more than 250,000 distinct CDR3 sequences, roughly 25% of them seen only once. Their specific antigens are unknown. The input for sequencing was cultured PBMCs, taken from culture after CMV antigen stimulation. The receptors originated from a human donor in good health (CMV status not recorded). Some clones in this sample may be carry-over from other donors' samples. CDR3s include the opening cysteine and the closing phenylalanine or tryptophan. The D gene is left open where the match is weak.

v_gene	d_gene	j_gene	CDR3aa
TRBV7-2	.	TRBJ1-2	CASSSFLRESNYGYTF
TRBV5-1	.	TRBJ2-1	CASSQGLPSGRQFF
TRBV7-9	TRBD1	TRBJ2-2	CASSGDRGINTGELFF
TRBV7-6	.	TRBJ2-3	CASSQGGQKRGTDTQYF
TRBV7-8	.	TRBJ2-3	CASSFVAPPDTQYF
TRBV6-2/TRBV6-3	TRBD2	TRBJ2-5	CASSHTGAGGWWETQYF
TRBV7-9	TRBD2	TRBJ2-3	CASNLEAGRVTDTQYF
TRBV5-1	TRBD2	TRBJ2-1	CASTWASGSLYDEQFF
TRBV7-2	.	TRBJ2-1	CASSVVLGPQFF
TRBV7-9	.	TRBJ2-3	CASSSPLGTDTQYF
TRBV7-2	.	TRBJ2-3	CASSPGGAGEDTQYF
TRBV12-3/TRBV12-4	.	TRBJ2-7	CASSLVYPAGDHEQYF
TRBV5-1	.	TRBJ2-1	CASSLSGFNEQFF
TRBV20-1	TRBD2	TRBJ2-1	CSALSGRGRNEQFF
TRBV6-1	TRBD1	TRBJ1-1	CASSSGTGGGGNTEAFF
TRBV28	TRBD2	TRBJ2-3	CASSPREGRNTQYF
TRBV27	.	TRBJ1-5	CASSLTGSPQPQHF
TRBV12-3/TRBV12-4	TRBD1	TRBJ2-5	CASSSRGLETQYF
TRBV12-3/TRBV12-4	.	TRBJ1-2	CASSRDEGRGYTF
TRBV2	TRBD1	TRBJ1-5	CASRKGGAGQPQHF
TRBV4-3	.	TRBJ2-7	CASSQNGWRDSYEQYF
TRBV9	.	TRBJ2-5	CASVLFGETQYF
TRBV7-8	TRBD1	TRBJ2-3	CASSFTGDTQYF
TRBV4-3	.	TRBJ2-5	CASSRWPKQETQYF
TRBV7-9	TRBD2	TRBJ2-1	CASSLPTSGSGNEQFF